This is a list of T cell receptor beta chains from one sample in a study of patients and donors after allogeneic stem cell transplantation. TCRdb used MiXCR to reprocess the RT-PCR reads, holding one entry per CDR3 protein. The data show about a million distinct CDR3 sequences, with under 20% seen just once and 5% to 7.5% held by the top ten. The sample taken for sequencing was blood, either unsorted or a sorted T cell fraction (not recorded which). These receptors were collected from a human donor who was either an allogeneic HSCT recipient or a stem cell or donor lymphocyte infusion donor (not recorded which). It is not recorded whose cells these are; they may come from a transplant donor. The CDR3 runs from the conserved cysteine through the conserved F or W. D genes are given only for firm matches. Clone sizes are given selectively: once, few, many, or a class where the clone is expanded.

size: few; V: TRBV20-1; D: TRBD2; J: TRBJ2-1; CDR3: CSADGLAGGSNEQFF; DNA: TGCAGTGCGGACGGACTAGCGGGGGGCAGCAATGAGCAGTTCTTC
size: -; V: TRBV27; D: -; J: TRBJ2-1; CDR3: CASSSKFFSGSSYNEQFF; DNA: TGTGCCAGCAGTTCTAAATTTTTTAGCGGTAGCTCCTACAATGAGCAGTTCTTC
size: few; V: TRBV25-1; D: TRBD1; J: TRBJ2-4; CDR3: CASSAGTGGTKNIQYF; DNA: TGTGCCAGCAGTGCCGGGACAGGGGGGACCAAAAACATTCAGTACTTC
size: -; V: TRBV7-8; D: -; J: TRBJ1-6; CDR3: CASSFGRDSYNSPLHF; DNA: TGTGCCAGCAGCTTCGGCCGAGACTCCTATAATTCACCCCTCCACTTT
size: few; V: TRBV7-7; D: -; J: TRBJ2-3; CDR3: CASSYKGLTDTQYF; DNA: TGTGCTAGCAGCTATAAGGGATTGACAGATACGCAGTATTTT
size: many; V: TRBV7-9; D: -; J: TRBJ2-2; CDR3: CASSQDPNTGELFF; DNA: TGTGCCAGCAGTCAGGACCCGAACACCGGGGAGCTGTTTTTT
size: -; V: TRBV12-3/TRBV12-4; D: TRBD1; J: TRBJ1-2; CDR3: CASRGQGDGYTF; DNA: TGTGCCAGCAGGGGACAGGGGGATGGCTACACCTTC
size: -; V: TRBV7-9; D: -; J: TRBJ2-7; CDR3: CASSGYRDSYEQYF; DNA: TGTGCCAGCAGCGGCTACAGAGACTCCTACGAGCAGTACTTC
size: -; V: TRBV2; D: -; J: TRBJ1-5; CDR3: CASKNRGNQPQHF; DNA: TGTGCCAGCAAGAACCGGGGCAATCAGCCCCAGCATTTT
size: few; V: TRBV9; D: -; J: TRBJ2-1; CDR3: CASSAEGDPSYNEQFF; DNA: TGTGCCAGCAGCGCCGAGGGGGACCCCTCCTACAATGAGCAGTTCTTC
size: -; V: TRBV11-2; D: TRBD2; J: TRBJ2-7; CDR3: CASSDLAGGIYEQYF; DNA: TGTGCCAGCAGTGACCTAGCGGGAGGAATCTACGAGCAGTACTTC
size: few; V: TRBV24-1; D: TRBD2; J: TRBJ2-2; CDR3: CATSDPRLAGGSANTGELFF; DNA: TGTGCCACCAGTGATCCTAGACTAGCGGGAGGTTCCGCGAACACCGGGGAGCTGTTTTTT
size: -; V: TRBV6-1; D: -; J: TRBJ1-5; CDR3: CASSAVSSNQPQHF; DNA: TGTGCCAGCAGTGCGGTTAGCAGCAATCAGCCCCAGCATTTT
size: few; V: TRBV5-1; D: TRBD1; J: TRBJ2-2; CDR3: CASSWDRGTGTGELFF; DNA: TGCGCCAGCAGCTGGGACAGGGGGACGGGCACCGGGGAGCTGTTTTTT
size: -; V: TRBV5-1; D: TRBD2; J: TRBJ2-3; CDR3: CASSLYPVIAGEADTQYF; DNA: TGCGCCAGCAGCCTATATCCCGTAATAGCGGGAGAGGCAGATACGCAGTATTTT
size: few; V: TRBV20-1; D: TRBD1; J: TRBJ1-2; CDR3: CSAIDRGGLGYTF; DNA: TGCAGTGCTATCGACAGGGGAGGCCTTGGCTACACCTTC
size: -; V: TRBV27; D: TRBD1; J: TRBJ2-2; CDR3: CASSLFLGQGAGGELFF; DNA: TGTGCCAGCAGTTTATTCCTGGGACAGGGGGCCGGGGGGGAGCTGTTTTTT
size: few; V: TRBV10-3; D: TRBD1; J: TRBJ1-2; CDR3: CAIARDREGTYGYTF; DNA: TGTGCCATCGCCCGGGACAGGGAGGGCACCTATGGCTACACCTTC
size: -; V: TRBV30; D: -; J: TRBJ1-2; CDR3: CAWKASGANYGYTF; DNA: TGTGCCTGGAAGGCGTCAGGGGCGAACTATGGCTACACCTTC
size: -; V: TRBV14; D: -; J: TRBJ2-6; CDR3: CASSLIGAISGANVLTF; DNA: TGTGCCAGCAGCCTTATTGGGGCGATCTCTGGGGCCAACGTCCTGACTTTC
size: -; V: TRBV7-9; D: -; J: TRBJ2-1; CDR3: CASSDHSSSSYNEQFF; DNA: TGTGCCAGCAGCGACCACTCGAGCAGCTCCTACAATGAGCAGTTCTTC
size: -; V: TRBV6-5; D: -; J: TRBJ1-4; CDR3: CASSFRAGEKLFF; DNA: TGTGCCAGCAGTTTCAGGGCTGGTGAAAAACTGTTTTTT
size: few; V: TRBV7-2; D: TRBD1; J: TRBJ1-1; CDR3: CASSFRGGMNTEAFF; DNA: TGTGCCAGCAGCTTCAGGGGGGGGATGAACACTGAAGCTTTCTTT
size: -; V: TRBV11-3; D: -; J: TRBJ2-2; CDR3: CASSRTGLLNTGELFF; DNA: TGTGCCAGCAGTCGAACGGGACTCTTAAACACCGGGGAGCTGTTTTTT
size: -; V: TRBV29-1; D: -; J: TRBJ1-3; CDR3: CSVVPVGGGNTIYF; DNA: TGCAGCGTTGTGCCCGTCGGAGGTGGAAACACCATATATTTT
size: -; V: TRBV6-1; D: TRBD1; J: TRBJ2-7; CDR3: CASKSGTGSSYEQYF; DNA: TGTGCCAGCAAGTCGGGGACAGGTAGCTCCTACGAGCAGTACTTC
size: few; V: TRBV20-1; D: TRBD2; J: TRBJ2-1; CDR3: CSASSGRPSSNEQFF; DNA: TGCAGTGCTAGTTCCGGGAGGCCATCCTCTAATGAGCAGTTCTTC
size: few; V: TRBV15; D: TRBD2; J: TRBJ2-1; CDR3: CATSRGLAGGNEQFF; DNA: TGTGCCACCAGCAGAGGCCTAGCGGGAGGGAATGAGCAGTTCTTC
size: many; V: TRBV12-3/TRBV12-4; D: -; J: TRBJ2-2; CDR3: CASSSYEDYNTGELFF; DNA: TGTGCCAGCAGCTCCTACGAGGACTATAACACCGGGGAGCTGTTTTTT
size: -; V: TRBV20-1; D: -; J: TRBJ1-1; CDR3: CSAARGGMNTEAFF; DNA: TGCAGTGCCGCCCGCGGGGGAATGAACACTGAAGCTTTCTTT
size: few; V: TRBV11-2; D: -; J: TRBJ2-5; CDR3: CASSLEFLETQYF; DNA: TGTGCCAGCAGCTTAGAGTTTTTGGAGACCCAGTACTTC
size: -; V: TRBV5-1; D: TRBD1; J: TRBJ2-7; CDR3: CASRLPRDSGDEQYF; DNA: TGCGCCAGCAGGTTACCCAGGGACAGCGGCGACGAGCAGTACTTC
size: few; V: TRBV5-1; D: -; J: TRBJ2-2; CDR3: CASTIDTGELFF; DNA: TGCGCCAGCACCATTGACACCGGGGAGCTGTTTTTT
size: few; V: TRBV3-1; D: TRBD1; J: TRBJ2-2; CDR3: CASSHRRTGTANTGELFF; DNA: TGTGCCAGCAGCCATCGACGGACAGGCACCGCGAACACCGGGGAGCTGTTTTTT
size: few; V: TRBV24-1; D: TRBD2; J: TRBJ2-1; CDR3: CATSDSGLGSYDEQFF; DNA: TGTGCCACCAGTGATTCGGGACTAGGGAGCTATGATGAGCAGTTCTTC
size: -; V: TRBV7-9; D: TRBD1; J: TRBJ1-5; CDR3: CASSRTGAVQPQHF; DNA: TGTGCCAGCAGCCGAACAGGGGCCGTTCAGCCCCAGCATTTT
size: few; V: TRBV27; D: TRBD1; J: TRBJ1-2; CDR3: CASSLAGDRGLYGYTF; DNA: TGTGCCAGCAGTTTAGCCGGGGACAGGGGGCTTTATGGCTACACCTTC
size: -; V: TRBV29-1; D: -; J: TRBJ2-1; CDR3: CSVEDLGFYNEQFF; DNA: TGCAGCGTTGAAGATCTGGGTTTCTACAATGAGCAGTTCTTC
size: -; V: TRBV11-2; D: TRBD1; J: TRBJ1-2; CDR3: CASSARDRASVIYGYTF; DNA: TGTGCCAGCAGCGCGAGGGACAGGGCTTCTGTGATCTATGGCTACACCTTC
size: few; V: TRBV12-3/TRBV12-4; D: -; J: TRBJ2-7; CDR3: CASSLRGKGAYEQYF; DNA: TGTGCCAGCTCTCTGAGGGGGAAAGGGGCCTACGAGCAGTACTTC
size: -; V: TRBV3-1; D: -; J: TRBJ2-2; CDR3: CASSQDPSPGELFF; DNA: TGTGCCAGCAGCCAAGACCCTAGCCCCGGGGAGCTGTTTTTT
size: -; V: TRBV28; D: -; J: TRBJ2-7; CDR3: CASIRTGNEQYF; DNA: TGTGCCAGCATCCGTACAGGGAACGAGCAGTACTTC
size: -; V: TRBV7-9; D: -; J: TRBJ1-1; CDR3: CASSLGRVEAFF; DNA: TGTGCCAGCAGCTTAGGGAGAGTCGAAGCTTTCTTT
size: -; V: TRBV20-1; D: TRBD1; J: TRBJ1-2; CDR3: CSAETGSMGYTF; DNA: TGCAGTGCAGAGACAGGGTCTATGGGCTACACCTTC
size: -; V: TRBV28; D: TRBD2; J: TRBJ2-7; CDR3: CASNPGAGEIEQYF; DNA: TGTGCCAGCAATCCCGGGGCGGGAGAGATCGAGCAGTACTTC
size: -; V: TRBV6-1; D: -; J: TRBJ1-1; CDR3: CASRRTGSPNTEAFF; DNA: TGTGCCAGCAGAAGGACCGGATCGCCAAACACTGAAGCTTTCTTT
size: once; V: TRBV7-6; D: TRBD2; J: TRBJ2-7; CDR3: CASSSGAGGLEQYF; DNA: TGTGCCAGCAGCTCGGGAGCGGGAGGGCTTGAGCAGTACTTC
size: many; V: TRBV12-3/TRBV12-4; D: TRBD2; J: TRBJ2-5; CDR3: CASSSTGSGETQYF; DNA: TGTGCCAGCAGTTCGACGGGTAGCGGGGAGACCCAGTACTTC
size: few; V: TRBV6-1; D: -; J: TRBJ2-1; CDR3: CASSPTGAGEQFF; DNA: TGTGCCAGCAGTCCCACGGGGGCGGGTGAGCAGTTCTTC
size: -; V: TRBV21-1; D: -; J: TRBJ2-7; CDR3: CASSTIPLAGKHEQYF; DNA: TGTGCCAGCAGCACCATACCACTAGCGGGAAAACACGAGCAGTACTTC
size: -; V: TRBV15; D: -; J: TRBJ2-3; CDR3: CATSRGETDTQYF; DNA: TGTGCCACCAGCAGAGGGGAAACAGATACGCAGTATTTT
size: -; V: TRBV7-2; D: TRBD1; J: TRBJ2-7; CDR3: CASSGGTGGIEQYF; DNA: TGTGCCAGCAGCGGCGGGACAGGTGGGATCGAGCAGTACTTC
size: -; V: TRBV9; D: -; J: TRBJ1-5; CDR3: CASSPEMEFQPQHF; DNA: TGTGCCAGCAGCCCAGAGATGGAATTTCAGCCCCAGCATTTT
size: -; V: TRBV3-1; D: -; J: TRBJ2-7; CDR3: CASSTFPGTFAYEQYF; DNA: TGTGCCAGCAGCACATTTCCGGGCACGTTCGCCTACGAGCAGTACTTC
size: few; V: TRBV6-5; D: -; J: TRBJ1-3; CDR3: CASSYSSERNTIYF; DNA: TGTGCCAGCAGTTACTCGTCTGAGAGAAACACCATATATTTT
size: few; V: TRBV21-1; D: -; J: TRBJ2-1; CDR3: CASSEQDTYNEQFF; DNA: TGTGCCAGCAGCGAACAGGACACTTACAATGAGCAGTTCTTC
size: few; V: TRBV4-3; D: -; J: TRBJ2-7; CDR3: CASSQVSGTDSSYEQYF; DNA: TGCGCCAGCAGCCAAGTTTCCGGGACCGATAGCTCCTACGAGCAGTACTTC
size: few; V: TRBV2; D: -; J: TRBJ2-1; CDR3: CAGGLSKASEQFF; DNA: TGTGCCGGGGGACTGAGCAAGGCTAGTGAGCAGTTCTTC
size: -; V: TRBV5-5; D: -; J: TRBJ2-7; CDR3: CASSRSGNNEQYF; DNA: TGTGCCAGCAGCCGATCAGGAAACAACGAGCAGTACTTC